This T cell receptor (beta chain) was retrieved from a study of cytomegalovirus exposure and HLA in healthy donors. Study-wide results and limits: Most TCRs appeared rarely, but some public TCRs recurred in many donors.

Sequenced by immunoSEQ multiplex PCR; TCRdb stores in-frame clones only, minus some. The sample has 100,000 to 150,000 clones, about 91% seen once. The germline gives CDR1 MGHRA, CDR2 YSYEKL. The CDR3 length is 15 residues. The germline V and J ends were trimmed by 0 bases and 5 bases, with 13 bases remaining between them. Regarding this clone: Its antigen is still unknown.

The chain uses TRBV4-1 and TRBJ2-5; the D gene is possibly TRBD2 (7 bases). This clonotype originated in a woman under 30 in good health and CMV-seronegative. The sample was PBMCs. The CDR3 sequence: CASSQDRGGLETQYF. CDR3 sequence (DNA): TGCGCCAGCAGCCAAGATAGGGGGGGGCTGGAGACCCAGTACTTC.